These 14 T cell receptor beta chains originate from one sample sequenced in a study of T cells after posttransplantation cyclophosphamide. The method was immunoSEQ multiplex PCR; TCRdb's version includes in-frame clones alone and lacks a portion of them. The sample presents about 44,000 clones, none singletons. Sequences were obtained from PBMCs. The source is a man aged 40-55 years in good health, CMV-negative, and a related stem cell transplant donor.

In its sample, this clone was seen a few times. The V call is TRBV5-1, the J call TRBJ2-5; D may be TRBD2 (6 bases). V lost 4 bases, J lost 5 bases, and 15 bases lay in between. The CDR3 consists of 14 residues. CDR1 is SGHRS, CDR2 YFSETQ, per germline. This chain's CDR3 is CASSGGTPGETQYF. The CDR3 coding sequence is TGCGCCAGCAGCGGAGGGACCCCGGGGGAGACCCAGTACTTC.

This clone was counted at least ten times. The rearrangement links TRBV19 to TRBJ2-6, with TRBD2 identical over 7 bases. Losses at the gene ends were 1 base for V and 4 bases for J; bases not matched to a gene: 4. This CDR3 has 16 residues. The V gene's germline CDR1 is LNHDA and CDR2 SQIVND (reference sequence). This CDR3 reads CASSIAGGGGANVLTF. CDR3 nucleotide sequence: TGTGCCAGTAGTATAGCCGGCGGGGGAGGGGCCAACGTCCTGACTTTC.

This clone was counted a few times. This sequence joins TRBV6-1 and TRBJ2-3; no definite D call. This CDR3 spans 11 amino acids. Deletions cut 6 bases from V and 6 bases from J, with 7 bases between. Germline-derived CDR1 and CDR2 are MNHNS and SASEGT. Written as DNA, the CDR3 is TGTGCCAGCAGCCAAATCGATACGCAGTATTTT. It yields the protein CASSQIDTQYF.

CDR3 residues: CARSCRTGGVCIGMNTEAFF. The CDR3 DNA follows: TGTGCCAGAAGTTGCCGGACAGGGGGCGTATGCATCGGGATGAACACTGAAGCTTTCTTT. V is TRBV5-3 and J is TRBJ1-1, with 11 bases aligning to TRBD1. TRBV5-3 falls under the ORF class, with uncertain function. The CDR3 is 20 residues long. Trimming removed 5 bases from V and 0 bases from J; junction bases left unmatched: 18.

This clone showed up many times. This CDR3 reads CASSGLRGHDEQFF. The DNA of the CDR3 is TGTGCCAGCAGCGGCCTAAGAGGGCACGATGAGCAGTTCTTC. The V gene is TRBV7-2, the J gene TRBJ2-1; maybe TRBD2 (5 bases). V lost 5 bases and J 8 bases, leaving 16 bases between the germline ends. In germline, CDR1 is SGHTA, CDR2 FQGNSA. The CDR3 runs 14 residues.

This clone has at least ten counts. The chain links TRBV7-3 to TRBJ2-5; the D gene is possibly TRBD1 (7 bases). CDR1 and CDR2 (germline): SGHTA, FQGTGA. The length of the CDR3 is 15 residues. V was pared by 5 bases and J by 3 bases, with 16 bases between. The CDR3 DNA follows: TGTGCCAGCAGCCGGACGGGGGACAGCAAAGAGACCCAGTACTTC. It specifies CASSRTGDSKETQYF.

V gene TRBV7-2 combines with J gene TRBJ2-4, with TRBD1 identical over 7 bases. Trimming took 3 bases from V and 5 from J; bases not matched to a gene: 1. The CDR3 loop spans 13 amino acids. CDR1 is SGHTA and CDR2 is FQGNSA in the germline V gene. In DNA, the CDR3 is TGTGCCAGCAGCTTTGGGACAGAAAACATTCAGTACTTC. This encodes CASSFGTENIQYF.

This clone was detected a few times. This sequence joins TRBV11-3 and TRBJ2-5; 7 nucleotides line up with TRBD1. Germline CDR1 SGHNT, CDR2 YENEEA. This CDR3 comprises 15 residues. Trimming took 1 base from V and 5 from J; bases not matched to a gene: 7. Written as DNA, the CDR3 is TGTGCCAGCAGCTTAGTCCGACAGGGCCCGGAGACCCAGTACTTC. Translated: CASSLVRQGPETQYF.

This clone was detected many times. V and J are TRBV11-1 and TRBJ2-3; D is perhaps TRBD1 (5 bases). V was pared by 3 bases and J by 0 bases, with 10 bases between. This CDR3 region has 15 residues. Germline loops: CDR1 SGHAT, CDR2 FQDESV (reference sequence). Here the CDR3 reads CASSFVQGSTDTQYF. CDR3 nucleotide sequence: TGTGCCAGCAGCTTTGTTCAGGGTAGCACAGATACGCAGTATTTT.

This clone appeared many times. The chain combines TRBV6-5 with TRBJ2-4; TRBD2 is a possible D gene (6 bases). The V gene's germline CDR1 is MNHEY and CDR2 SVGAGI. There are 16 residues in the CDR3. The V gene lost 2 bases and the J gene lost 1 base, with 12 bases spanning the gap. The CDR3 DNA reads TGTGCCAGCAGTTACCTTTCCGGGACTGCCAAAAACATTCAGTACTTC. It translates to CASSYLSGTAKNIQYF.

This clone was found many times. V usage is TRBV6-5 and J usage is TRBJ2-1; tentative D call: TRBD1 (6 bases). Germline loops: CDR1 MNHEY, CDR2 SVGAGI. V was shortened by 6 bases and J by 6 bases, with 9 bases between the two germline ends. The CDR3 length is 12 residues. Here the CDR3 reads CASRGTTNEQFF. CDR3 DNA sequence: TGTGCCAGCAGAGGGACAACCAATGAGCAGTTCTTC.

This clone was detected many times. The chain joins TRBV19 to TRBJ1-1; D is unclear. V was shortened by 6 bases and J by 5 bases, with 13 bases between the two germline ends. The CDR3 is 13 residues long. In germline, CDR1 is LNHDA, CDR2 SQIVND (reference sequence). CDR3 loop: CASSPTGETEAFF. The CDR3 DNA reads TGTGCCAGTAGCCCTACGGGAGAGACTGAAGCTTTCTTT.

This clone was seen repeatedly, ten times or more. V is TRBV7-2 and J is TRBJ2-1; D perhaps matches TRBD2 (6 bases). Germline V gene data show CDR1 as SGHTA and CDR2 as FQGNSA. CDR3 length equals 15 residues. V lost 6 bases and J lost 5, with 17 bases in between. CDR3 bases: TGTGCCAGCAGTTCAAGACTAGGCCTTCACAATGAGCAGTTCTTC. Amino acids: CASSSRLGLHNEQFF.

This clone was counted many times. The chain has TRBV11-3 and TRBJ2-5, with TRBD2 as a possible D gene (5 bases). V lost 1 base to trimming and J lost 4 bases, with 7 bases between them. This CDR3 contains 13 residues. From germline, CDR1 is SGHNT and CDR2 YENEEA. CDR3 nucleotides: TGTGCCAGCAGCTTAGGGAGGAGAGAGACCCAGTACTTC. This encodes CASSLGRRETQYF.